This T cell receptor beta chain is drawn from a study of shared clonotypes between healthy human individuals (dated by TCRdb to the early 2020s). The study in broad terms: Three men and two women, aged 18 to 49 years, made up the cohort. For each donor, three plates each were used for CD4 naive and CD4 memory, two plates were used for CD8 naive, and one plate was used for CD8 memory. To estimate repertoire size and how much clonotype sharing occurs between individuals, the study deeply sequenced the blood TCR repertoires of five healthy adults. To increase sequencing depth and limit assay-specific biases, different laboratories used diverse techniques to prepare libraries and sequence TCR repertoires. Per donor, leukapheresis produced somewhere between about 0.94 and 9 billion PBMCs. Overall results and qualifications from the work: Even with the large sequencing depth, rarefaction of the sorted-subset datasets indicated that sequencing was incomplete. Sampling was restricted to blood, and TCR repertoires in tissues likely differ from the TCR repertoires found in blood. Based on pairwise subsampling, the degree of clonotype sharing among donors was expected to be affected by sequencing depth. Larger estimated clonotype richness was generally found for naive subsets than for memory subsets. Compared with non-shared clonotypes, clonotypes shared by all four sorted-subset donors had higher generation probabilities. Roughly 5% of naive CD4, 3.5% of naive CD8, around 2.3% of memory CD4, and 0.35% to 0.4% of memory CD8 clonotypes were shared across a few donors. The small number of donors limited the genetic and exposure-history diversity represented.

Using the deep immunoSEQ assay, multiplex PCR amplified TCR CDR3 regions from genomic DNA. Extracted genomic DNA from each cell subset was spread evenly across all wells of several immunoSEQ 96-well plates, with each plate serving as a replicate. For sorted subsets, 150 to 250 ng genomic DNA, equal to tens of thousands of T cell genomes, was loaded into each replicate PCR. The purified libraries were quantified using a Qubit 3.0 fluorometer, sized with a Bioanalyzer 2100, and then quantified again using the KAPA Library Quantification kit. Every immunoSEQ 96-well plate was sequenced on a separate single-read 150-cycle Illumina NextSeq 550 flow cell. In the original analysis: The immunoSEQ output contained only junctional sequences without quality scores, so filtering could not match that applied to full-length reads. Sequences were annotated with PyIR, a Python wrapper for IgBLAST v1.9, using IMGT germline references to assign V/J genes and CDR3. Reads were filtered out if the reads had weak V/J assignments (E-value above 1e-6), no CDR3, stop codons, out-of-frame junctions, or ambiguous translated residues. V3J clonotypes were defined by identical inferred V gene, J gene, and CDR3 amino acid sequence. Percentage overlap between repertoires was calculated by dividing the number of shared unique clonotypes by the size of the smaller repertoire. Richness of each repertoire was evaluated using RTK rarefaction, the Chao1 estimator, and Recon v2.1 estimates of unobserved clonotypes. OLGA was used to compute generation probabilities for all TCRbeta clonotypes that the gDNA method yielded from a few donors. Entries here come from immuneACCESS through TCRdb and include only in-frame sequences with V and J called. Some clones fail to appear in such tables; in the studies checked, an unresolved V gene covers under half of the shortfall, and the cause of the remainder is unknown. The DNA gave D and trimming, while V, J and clone size come from that table. The table for this sample lists millions of clones; 95% of them were counted only once. The ten largest clones capture 0.13% of the sample.

Trimming takes 3 bases from V and 0 bases from J, and the germline ends sit 12 bases apart. Including the terminal cysteine and phenylalanine, the CDR3 comprises 16 residues. This entry keeps only the CDR3 DNA: 48 bases, framed from base 1. CDR1 and CDR2 are read off the germline V gene as SGHRS and YFSETQ. Donors were healthy HIV-negative adults with no recently reported acute infections or vaccinations. Every donor was a Caucasian adult residing in Nashville, Tennessee, USA. CD4+ T cells were enriched by magnetic negative selection; naive cells were then positively selected on CD45RA, and the negative fraction formed the memory subset. After blood collection by leukapheresis, PBMCs were isolated using Ficoll-Histopaque density gradient centrifugation and then cryopreserved in the vapor phase of liquid nitrogen. Analytical flow cytometry was used to check the purity and quantity of every magnetically sorted T cell population. Genomic DNA was isolated from each sorted fraction and quantified by UV absorbance on a Nanodrop 2000c.

As regards this clone: It has no known antigen specificity. Base quality data are lacking; no much larger clone is found one base away.

The source of this sequence is a man aged 18 to 29 in good health. The chain was built from TRBV5-1 and TRBJ1-4, and perhaps TRBD1 as D gene, on 6 matching bases. Sequencing was carried out using naive CD4+ T cells sorted from blood. The sample's cell subset or site label, in plain terms: CD45RA+ positively selected. Here the CDR3 is given as CASSSAGTTTNEKLFF. The nucleotide sequence is TGCGCCAGCAGCTCGGCCGGGACAACAACTAATGAAAAACTGTTTTTT.